This T cell receptor beta chain comes out of a study of control samples from healthy donors and cancer patients. Libraries were prepared by immunoSEQ multiplex PCR; TCRdb keeps only in-frame clonotypes and omits some of them. Of fewer than 500,000 clones listed, 75% to 95% were seen once; the top ten hold just under 6.5%. Trimming removed 4 bases from V and 6 bases from J; junction bases left unmatched: 6. Germline V gives CDR1 MNHEY, CDR2 SVGAGI. The CDR3 sequence is 14 residues long. The V call is TRBV6-5, the J call TRBJ1-1; 9 nucleotides agree with TRBD1. Material: PBMCs. The origin of this receptor is a man in his forties with head and neck cancer. CDR3 sequence: CASSSEGQGAEAFF. In DNA form, the CDR3 reads TGTGCCAGCAGTTCAGAGGGACAGGGCGCTGAAGCTTTCTTT.